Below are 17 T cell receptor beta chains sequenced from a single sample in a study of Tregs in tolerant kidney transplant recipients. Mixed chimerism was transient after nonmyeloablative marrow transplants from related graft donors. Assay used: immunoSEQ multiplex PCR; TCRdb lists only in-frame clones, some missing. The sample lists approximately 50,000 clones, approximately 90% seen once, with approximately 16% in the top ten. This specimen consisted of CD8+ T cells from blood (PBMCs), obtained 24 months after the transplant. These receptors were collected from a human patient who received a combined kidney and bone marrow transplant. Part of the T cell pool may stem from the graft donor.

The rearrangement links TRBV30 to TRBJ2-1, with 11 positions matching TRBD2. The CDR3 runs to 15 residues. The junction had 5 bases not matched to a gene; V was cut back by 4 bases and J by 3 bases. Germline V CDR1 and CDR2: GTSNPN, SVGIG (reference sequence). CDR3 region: CAWTPGTSGYNEQFF. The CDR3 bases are TGTGCCTGGACCCCAGGGACTAGCGGCTACAATGAGCAGTTCTTC. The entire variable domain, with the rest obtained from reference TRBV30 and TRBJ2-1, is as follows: SQTIHQWPATLVQPVGSPLSLECTVEGTSNPNLYWYRQAAGRGLQLLFYSVGIGQISSEVPQNLSASRPQDRQFILSSKKLLLSDSGFYLCAWTPGTSGYNEQFFGPGTRLTVL.

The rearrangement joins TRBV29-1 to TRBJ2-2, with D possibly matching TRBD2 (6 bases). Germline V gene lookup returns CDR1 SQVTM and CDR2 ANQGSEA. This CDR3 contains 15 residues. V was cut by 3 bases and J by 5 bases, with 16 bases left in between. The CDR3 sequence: CSVELAGGGTGELFF. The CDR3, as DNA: TGCAGCGTTGAGCTCGCCGGGGGTGGTACCGGGGAGCTGTTTTTT.

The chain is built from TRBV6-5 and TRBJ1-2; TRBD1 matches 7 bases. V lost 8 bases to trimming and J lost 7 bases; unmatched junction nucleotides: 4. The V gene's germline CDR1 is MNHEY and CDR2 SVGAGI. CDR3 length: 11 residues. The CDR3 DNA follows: TGTGCCAGCTTTACAGGGGCTGGCTACACCTTC. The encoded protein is CASFTGAGYTF.

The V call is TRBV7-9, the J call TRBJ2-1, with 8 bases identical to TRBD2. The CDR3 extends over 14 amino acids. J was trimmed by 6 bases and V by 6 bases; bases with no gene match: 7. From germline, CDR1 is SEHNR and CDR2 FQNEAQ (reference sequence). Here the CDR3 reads CASRSGTSPNEQFF. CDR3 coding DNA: TGTGCCAGCAGGTCCGGGACTAGTCCCAATGAGCAGTTCTTC.

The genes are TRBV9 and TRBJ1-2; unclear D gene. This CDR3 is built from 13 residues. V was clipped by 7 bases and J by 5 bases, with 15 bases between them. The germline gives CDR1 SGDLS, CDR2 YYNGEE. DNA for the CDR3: TGTGCCAGCGATAGTGGGCTAGCATATGGCTACACCTTC. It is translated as CASDSGLAYGYTF.

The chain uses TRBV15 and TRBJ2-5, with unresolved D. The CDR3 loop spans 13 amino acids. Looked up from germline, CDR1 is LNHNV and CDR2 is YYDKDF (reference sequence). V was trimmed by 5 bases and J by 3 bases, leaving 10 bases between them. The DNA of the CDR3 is TGTGCCACCAGCTGGTGGCAGAAAGAGACCCAGTACTTC. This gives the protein CATSWWQKETQYF.

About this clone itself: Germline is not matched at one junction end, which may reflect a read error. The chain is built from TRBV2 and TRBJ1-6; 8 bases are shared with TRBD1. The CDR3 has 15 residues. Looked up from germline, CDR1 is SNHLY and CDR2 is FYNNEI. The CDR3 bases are TGTGCCCCCCGGACCGGGACAGGCTATAATTCCCCCCTCCACTTT. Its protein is CAPRTGTGYNSPLHF.

CDR3: CASSPASGTSHEQYF. Here the CDR3 DNA reads TGTGCCAGCAGCCCGGCTAGCGGGACTTCTCACGAGCAGTACTTC. The chain recombines TRBV27 with TRBJ2-7; TRBD2 matches at 9 bases. V lost 6 bases and J lost 5; bases outside the gene matches: 11. Germline V lookup: CDR1 MNHEY, CDR2 SMNVEV (reference sequence). This CDR3 has 15 residues.

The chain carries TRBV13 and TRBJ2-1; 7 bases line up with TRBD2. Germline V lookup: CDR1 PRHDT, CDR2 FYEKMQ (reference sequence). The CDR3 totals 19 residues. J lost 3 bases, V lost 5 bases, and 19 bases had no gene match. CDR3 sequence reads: CASSQRGKRLAENYNEQFF. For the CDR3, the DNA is TGTGCCAGCAGCCAGCGAGGGAAAAGGCTAGCGGAAAACTACAATGAGCAGTTCTTC. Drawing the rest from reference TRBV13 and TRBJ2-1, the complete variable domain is AAGVIQSPRHLIKEKRETATLKCYPIPRHDTVYWYQQGPGQDPQFLISFYEKMQSDKGSIPDRFSAQQFSDYHSELNMSSLELGDSALYFCASSQRGKRLAENYNEQFFGPGTRLTVL.

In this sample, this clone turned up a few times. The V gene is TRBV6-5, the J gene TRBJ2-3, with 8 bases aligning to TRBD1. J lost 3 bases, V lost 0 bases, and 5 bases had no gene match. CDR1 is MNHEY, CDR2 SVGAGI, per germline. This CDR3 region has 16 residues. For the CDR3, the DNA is TGTGCCAGCAGTTACTCATCGACAGGGGTAACAGATACGCAGTATTTT. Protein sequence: CASSYSSTGVTDTQYF.

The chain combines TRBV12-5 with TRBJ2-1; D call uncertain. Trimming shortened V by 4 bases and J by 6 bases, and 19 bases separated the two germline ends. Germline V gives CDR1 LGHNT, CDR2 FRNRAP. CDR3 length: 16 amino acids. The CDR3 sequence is CASGSNQASVGNEQFF. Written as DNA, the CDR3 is TGTGCTAGTGGTTCCAACCAGGCTTCCGTGGGCAATGAGCAGTTCTTC.

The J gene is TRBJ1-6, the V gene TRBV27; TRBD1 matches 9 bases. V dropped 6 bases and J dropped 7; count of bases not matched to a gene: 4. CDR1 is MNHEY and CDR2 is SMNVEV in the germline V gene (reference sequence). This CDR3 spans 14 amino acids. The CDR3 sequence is CASRDRGHNSPLHF. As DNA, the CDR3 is TGTGCCAGCAGGGACAGGGGTCACAATTCACCCCTCCACTTT.

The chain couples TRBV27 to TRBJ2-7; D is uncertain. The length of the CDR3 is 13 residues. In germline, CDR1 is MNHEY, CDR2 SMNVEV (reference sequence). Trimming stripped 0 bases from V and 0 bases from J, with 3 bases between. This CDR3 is CASSLSNSYEQYF. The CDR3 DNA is TGTGCCAGCAGTTTATCCAACTCCTACGAGCAGTACTTC.

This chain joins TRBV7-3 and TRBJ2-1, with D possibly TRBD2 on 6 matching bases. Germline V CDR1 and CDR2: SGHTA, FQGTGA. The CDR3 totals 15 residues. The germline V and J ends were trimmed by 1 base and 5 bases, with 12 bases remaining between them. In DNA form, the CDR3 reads TGTGCCAGCAGCTTAATGCCCGCGGGGCACAATGAGCAGTTCTTC. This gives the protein CASSLMPAGHNEQFF.

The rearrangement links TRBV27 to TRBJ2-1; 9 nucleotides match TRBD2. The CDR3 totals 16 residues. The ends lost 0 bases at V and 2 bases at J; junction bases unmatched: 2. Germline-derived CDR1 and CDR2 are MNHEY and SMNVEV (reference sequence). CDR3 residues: CASSLSGGRAYNEQFF. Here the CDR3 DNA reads TGTGCCAGCAGTTTATCGGGCGGGAGGGCCTACAATGAGCAGTTCTTC.

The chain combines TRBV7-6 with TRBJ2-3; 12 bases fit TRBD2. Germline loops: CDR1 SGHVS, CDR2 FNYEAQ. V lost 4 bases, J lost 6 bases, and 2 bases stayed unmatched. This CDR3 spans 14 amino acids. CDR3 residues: CASSSLAGGDTQYF. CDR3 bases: TGTGCCAGCAGCTCACTAGCGGGGGGTGATACGCAGTATTTT.

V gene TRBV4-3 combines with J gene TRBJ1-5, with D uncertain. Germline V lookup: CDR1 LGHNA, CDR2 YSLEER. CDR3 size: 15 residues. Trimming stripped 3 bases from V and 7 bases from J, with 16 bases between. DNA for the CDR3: TGCGCCAGCAGCCATGGAATGCAGGCGGGCCAGCCCCAGCATTTT. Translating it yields CASSHGMQAGQPQHF.